The 9 T cell receptor beta chains reported below all come from one sample, sequenced in a study of blood T cell dynamics during melanoma immunotherapy. Stated time point: pre-treatment baseline. The table came from immunoSEQ multiplex PCR; TCRdb's copy has only in-frame clones and leaves some out. The sample yields about 14,000 clones, under 90% seen once. The input for sequencing was blood, taken from a patient treated with checkpoint blockade. These TCRs come from a human donor with melanoma.

V usage is TRBV7-3 and J usage is TRBJ2-3; 7 nucleotides agree with TRBD2. The CDR3 loop spans 14 amino acids. The V segment lost 2 bases and the J segment 6 bases; nucleotides outside the gene matches: 5. The germline gives CDR1 SGHTA, CDR2 FQGTGA. The CDR3 region is CASSLGGGGDTQYF. CDR3 DNA sequence: TGTGCCAGCAGCTTAGGCGGGGGAGGTGATACGCAGTATTTT.

The V and J genes are TRBV14 and TRBJ1-1, with 10 positions matching TRBD1. The CDR3 is 16 residues long. V gave up 4 bases and J gave up 0 bases; unmatched junction bases: 5. Looked up from germline, CDR1 is SGHDN and CDR2 is FVKESK. Here the CDR3 reads CASSPGQGGMNTEAFF. The CDR3 region has the DNA TGTGCCAGCAGCCCAGGACAGGGGGGCATGAACACTGAAGCTTTCTTT.

The chain has TRBV6-4 and TRBJ1-2, with D uncertain. CDR1 MRHNA and CDR2 SNTAGT come from the germline V gene. This CDR3 is 11 amino acids long. Between the trimmed V and J ends, which lost 10 bases and 3 bases, there was a span of 9 bases. The CDR3 bases are TGTGCCACGGGCCCGGACTATGGCTACACCTTC. This translates into CATGPDYGYTF.

The CDR3 DNA is TGTGCCAGCAGCTATGACAACACTGAAGCTTTCTTT. Translating it yields CASSYDNTEAFF. The chain has TRBV5-4 and TRBJ1-1; D unresolved. The CDR3 spans 12 residues. The germline gives CDR1 SGHNT, CDR2 YYREEE (reference sequence). V shed 3 bases and J shed 2 bases, with 5 bases lying between them.

This clone came up once. The J gene is TRBJ1-1, the V gene TRBV6-1, with D maybe TRBD1 (6 bases). Trimming shortened V by 5 bases and J by 3 bases, and 10 bases separated the two germline ends. The CDR3 loop spans 13 amino acids. Per germline, CDR1 MNHNS and CDR2 SASEGT. The CDR3 loop reads CASSYRTDTEAFF. The CDR3 DNA reads as TGTGCCAGCAGTTATCGGACAGACACTGAAGCTTTCTTT.

This sequence joins TRBV6-5 and TRBJ1-4; no clear D gene. Trimming removed 6 bases at V and 5 bases at J, with 16 bases between. Per germline, CDR1 MNHEY and CDR2 SVGAGI. The CDR3 consists of 15 residues. The CDR3 region has the DNA TGTGCCAGCAGGGCCTCCGGCCCTCGGAATGAAAAACTGTTTTTT. It encodes CASRASGPRNEKLFF.

J is TRBJ2-7 and V is TRBV6-9; maybe TRBD2 (5 bases). Germline V gene lookup returns CDR1 MNHGY and CDR2 SVAAGI. The CDR3 covers 13 residues. Trimming pared 4 bases from V and 5 bases from J, leaving 12 bases between. The CDR3 DNA sequence: TGTGCCAGCAGTTTGGACCGACTAAACGAGCAGTACGTC. It yields the protein CASSLDRLNEQYV.

This clone showed up just a few times. The rearrangement uses TRBV10-3 and TRBJ1-6; D gene ambiguous. Germline V gene sequence: CDR1 ENHRY, CDR2 SYGVKD. V was cut by 7 bases and J by 10 bases, with 14 bases left in between. The CDR3 has 13 residues. The DNA for the CDR3 is TGTGCCATCAAGAAAGAGGATGGGTCACCCCTCCACTTT. It yields the protein CAIKKEDGSPLHF.

The rearrangement links TRBV5-1 to TRBJ1-6, with D maybe TRBD1 (5 bases). Per the germline V gene, CDR1 is SGHRS and CDR2 is YFSETQ. The ends were cut back, 6 bases at V and 0 bases at J, with 10 bases in the middle. The CDR3 length is 15 residues. This CDR3 is CASKPDISYNSPLHF. The CDR3 bases are TGCGCCAGCAAGCCGGACATCTCCTATAATTCACCCCTCCACTTT.